The present T cell receptor beta chain was sequenced within a study of T cells in narcolepsy. Study-wide context: Healthy controls were enrolled alongside patients with narcolepsy type 1 or type 2.

This clone was recorded once. Its antigen remains unidentified. The V and J ends lost 3 bases and 0 bases, in that order; junction bases with no gene match: 12. This CDR3 contains 19 residues. CDR1 KGHSH and CDR2 LQKENI come from the germline V gene. TCRdb's copy holds only in-frame clones and misses some; the assay was immunoSEQ multiplex PCR. The table has 15,000 to 20,000 clones, over 75% seen once. General study results and limits: Autoreactive clonotypes reportedly recurred in blood of same and different patients, not controls. Autoreactive clone sequences were missing from some blood memory CD4+ repertoires. HCRT-specific and TRIB2-specific autoreactive clonotypes appeared among same-patient CSF and blood CD4+ clonotypes.

Source material: memory (CD45RA-) CD4+ T cells from blood. This receptor was identified in a human donor in good health. This chain joins TRBV18 and TRBJ1-3; 9 bases are a match to TRBD1. CDR3 in amino acids: CASSPPGQGTSLSGNTIYF. CDR3 nucleotides: TGTGCCAGCTCACCCCCGGGACAGGGAACATCTCTCTCTGGAAACACCATATATTTT. Drawing the rest from reference TRBV18 and TRBJ1-3, the complete variable domain is NAGVMQNPRHLVRRRGQEARLRCSPMKGHSHVYWYRQLPEEGLKFMVYLQKENIIDESGMPKERFSAEFPKEGPSILRIQQVVRGDSAAYFCASSPPGQGTSLSGNTIYFGEGSWLTVV.